The rows below give T cell receptor beta chains drawn from one sample of a study of T-cell memory formation after mild COVID-19. MiXCR, applied by TCRdb to the 5' RACE reads, yields one record per CDR3 protein. The sample includes fewer than 300,000 distinct CDR3 sequences, roughly a sixth of them seen just once. The source material was PBMCs or a T cell subset sorted from them (not recorded which). The receptors here all came from a man aged 18 to 35 who had mild COVID-19 (a few samples of this study predate the infection). Cell type and time point are not known. The CDR3 runs from the conserved cysteine through the conserved F or W. D genes are given only for firm matches. Only some rows state a clone size, as once, few, many or a class for expanded clones.

clone size	V gene	D gene	J gene	CDR3 DNA	CDR3 protein
NA	TRBV29-1	NA	TRBJ1-4	TGCAGCGGGAGGACTAATGAAAAACTGTTTTTT	CSGRTNEKLFF
few	TRBV6-6	NA	TRBJ2-5	TGTGCCAGCAGTCCTCCGGGACACGGGGGAGAGACCCAGTACTTC	CASSPPGHGGETQYF
few	TRBV29-1	TRBD2	TRBJ2-3	TGCAGCGTTGAAGTGGACGTAGCGGGCCCTAGCACAGATACGCAGTATTTT	CSVEVDVAGPSTDTQYF
NA	TRBV18	NA	TRBJ2-5	TGTGCCAGCTCACCGACAGCCTACGAGGGGGAGACCCAGTACTTC	CASSPTAYEGETQYF
NA	TRBV6-5	TRBD2	TRBJ2-7	TGTGCCAGCCAGAAGCGGGACGCCTACACCTACGAGCAGTACTTC	CASQKRDAYTYEQYF
few	TRBV12-3/TRBV12-4	NA	TRBJ2-2	TGTGCCAGCAGTTTCCGCGAGAAAATCCGGGAGCTGTTTTTT	CASSFREKIRELFF
few	TRBV10-3	NA	TRBJ1-1	TGTGCCATCAGTGAGTCAGGAGGGCTCGGAACTTTCTTT	CAISESGGLGTFF
few	TRBV6-5	NA	TRBJ2-2	TGTGCCAGCAGCCTGTCGGGGGAGGGGGCGGCCGGGGAGCTGTTTTTT	CASSLSGEGAAGELFF
few	TRBV29-1	NA	TRBJ1-1	TGCAGCGTCGGGCCTAACAGGAACACTGAAGCTTTCTTT	CSVGPNRNTEAFF
NA	TRBV29-1	NA	TRBJ1-1	TGCAGCGTGGGGCTGGCGACGGGCACTGAAGCTTTCTTT	CSVGLATGTEAFF
many	TRBV7-9	NA	TRBJ2-3	TGTGCCAGCAGCTTTTATCTTACATCCAGCACAGATACGCAGTATTTT	CASSFYLTSSTDTQYF
NA	TRBV7-3	NA	TRBJ2-3	TGTGCCAGCAGCTTAATCGGAGATACGCAGTATTTT	CASSLIGDTQYF
NA	TRBV20-1	TRBD2	TRBJ2-5	TGCAGTGTCACACGGGACTATACGTACCAAGAGACCCAGTACTTC	CSVTRDYTYQETQYF
NA	TRBV5-1	TRBD1	TRBJ2-1	TGCGCCAGCAGGTCCGGGACAGTAAGTTCGTATGAGCAGTTCTTC	CASRSGTVSSYEQFF
few	TRBV5-1	NA	TRBJ2-7	TGCGCCAGCAGCTTCCAGCACGATTACGAGCAGTACTTC	CASSFQHDYEQYF
many	TRBV20-1	TRBD2	TRBJ2-3	TGCAGTGCCGATAGCGGGGGGGCCACAGATACGCAGTATTTT	CSADSGGATDTQYF
few	TRBV29-1	NA	TRBJ1-1	TGCAGCGCGATCAGCACCACTGAAGCTTTCTTT	CSAISTTEAFF
many	TRBV5-1	NA	TRBJ2-1	TGCGCCAGCAGCTCCACCGTGGGGGGATACAATGAGCAGTTCTTC	CASSSTVGGYNEQFF
few	TRBV4-3	TRBD2	TRBJ2-4	TGCGCCAGCAGCCAAGATTCAGCGGGGGAAAGAAAAAGCATTCAGTACTTC	CASSQDSAGERKSIQYF
NA	TRBV20-1	TRBD1	TRBJ1-5	TGCAGTGCTACCCGGGACAGGGACTATCAGCCCCAGCATTTT	CSATRDRDYQPQHF
NA	TRBV28	NA	TRBJ1-5	TGTGCCAGCAGTTTATTAATAGGGGCCGGCAATCAGCCCCAGCATTTT	CASSLLIGAGNQPQHF
NA	TRBV3-1	TRBD2	TRBJ2-3	TGTGCCAGCAGCCGGTCGCGGGGGGGGACAGATACGCAGTATTTT	CASSRSRGGTDTQYF
few	TRBV11-2	NA	TRBJ1-6	TGTGCCAGCAGCCCATACGCGGGCAGCGAAAATTCACCCCTCCACTTT	CASSPYAGSENSPLHF
NA	TRBV7-2	NA	TRBJ2-5	TGTGCCAGCAGCCGTGGGCAAATCGAGACCCAGTACTTC	CASSRGQIETQYF
few	TRBV4-1	TRBD2	TRBJ2-3	TGCGCCAGCAGCCGAGCGGGGCGGGAAGACACAGATACGCAGTATTTT	CASSRAGREDTDTQYF
NA	TRBV7-9	NA	TRBJ2-1	TGTGCCAGCAGCGCCCGCGGGGTCGGGTACAATGAGCAGTTCTTC	CASSARGVGYNEQFF
NA	TRBV4-1	NA	TRBJ2-1	TGCGCCAGCAGCCAAGATTTGTCGTACAATGAGCAGTTCTTC	CASSQDLSYNEQFF
NA	TRBV7-2	NA	TRBJ1-1	TGTGCCAGCAGCCCTCCGGGCGGGAACACTGAAGCTTTCTTT	CASSPPGGNTEAFF
few	TRBV10-3	TRBD1	TRBJ1-2	TGTGCCATCAGGGGGACAGAAAACTATGGCTACACCTTC	CAIRGTENYGYTF
few	TRBV28	NA	TRBJ1-1	TGTGCCAGCGGCGCCAGCAGGGAAGCTTTCTTT	CASGASREAFF
few	TRBV9	NA	TRBJ2-3	TGTGCCAGCAGCGTTTGGCAGAGGGCAGATACGCAGTATTTT	CASSVWQRADTQYF
few	TRBV6-6	TRBD1	TRBJ2-5	TGTGCCAGCAGCCGCCGGAGAAGGACAGGGGCCGAAGAGACCCAGTACTTC	CASSRRRRTGAEETQYF
NA	TRBV11-1	NA	TRBJ2-2	TGTGCCAGCAGCTCCACAGGGTACACCGGGGAGCTGTTTTTT	CASSSTGYTGELFF
few	TRBV11-2	TRBD1	TRBJ2-3	TGTGCCAGCAGCTCGACAGGGGCCCCAGATACGCAGTATTTT	CASSSTGAPDTQYF
few	TRBV20-1	NA	TRBJ2-5	TGCAGTGCGCCCCATGCAGGTTATACCAAGACCCAGTACTTC	CSAPHAGYTKTQYF
few	TRBV28	NA	TRBJ2-3	TGTGCCAGCGACGACAATCCCACAGATACGCAGTATTTT	CASDDNPTDTQYF
NA	TRBV6-1	NA	TRBJ1-1	TGTGCCAGCAAAGTCAACCCCAACACTGAAGCTTTCTTT	CASKVNPNTEAFF
NA	TRBV30	NA	TRBJ2-7	TGTGCCTGGAGTCGTGACTGGGGCTCCTACGAGCAGTACTTC	CAWSRDWGSYEQYF
NA	TRBV5-5	NA	TRBJ2-3	TGTGCCAGCAGCTTGGCCGGCGGCGGGAGCACAGATACGCAGTATTTT	CASSLAGGGSTDTQYF
few	TRBV4-3	NA	TRBJ1-5	TGCGCCAGCAGCCAATTATACAATAGCAATCAGCCCCAGCATTTT	CASSQLYNSNQPQHF
NA	TRBV30	NA	TRBJ1-5	TGTGCCTGGAGTGTATCGGCCAATCAGCCCCAGCATTTT	CAWSVSANQPQHF
few	TRBV5-1	TRBD1	TRBJ1-5	TGCGCCAGCAGCTTTAGCCCGCAGGGGGCGGATGGCAATCAGCCCCAGCATTTT	CASSFSPQGADGNQPQHF
few	TRBV6-5	NA	TRBJ2-2	TGTGCCAGCCGATTAGGGACTGCGAACACCGGGGAGCTGTTTTTT	CASRLGTANTGELFF
few	TRBV24-1	TRBD1	TRBJ1-2	TGTGCCACCAGTGATCAGACAGGGGGCTATGGCTACACCTTC	CATSDQTGGYGYTF
NA	TRBV6-2/TRBV6-3	TRBD2	TRBJ2-2	TGTGCCAGCAGTTACTCGACTAGCGGGGGAATCGGGGAGCTGTTTTTT	CASSYSTSGGIGELFF
NA	TRBV20-1	NA	TRBJ1-1	TGCAGTGCCCAACGGACCTCTTCTTTGGCTTTCTTT	CSAQRTSSLAFF
many	TRBV6-2/TRBV6-3	TRBD2	TRBJ2-5	TGTGCCAGCAGTGTGAGCGGGGGGACCACTATCCCAGAGACCCAGTACTTC	CASSVSGGTTIPETQYF
once	TRBV5-1	NA	TRBJ1-1	TGCGCCAGCAGCGACCTCAAGAACACTGAAGCTTTCTTT	CASSDLKNTEAFF
NA	TRBV6-2/TRBV6-3	TRBD1	TRBJ1-1	TGTGCCAGCAGACCCGTGACAGGGCCTGAAGCTTTCTTT	CASRPVTGPEAFF
few	TRBV7-2	TRBD1	TRBJ1-6	TGTGCCAGCAGCCACGCGGACAGGGTGAGGAATTCACCCCTCCACTTT	CASSHADRVRNSPLHF
NA	TRBV5-1	NA	TRBJ2-5	TGCGCCAGCAGCTTGAATATGCAAGAGACCCAGTACTTC	CASSLNMQETQYF
NA	TRBV9	NA	TRBJ1-4	TGTGCCAGCAGCCCTAGCGGTCTGACTAATGAAAAACTGTTTTTT	CASSPSGLTNEKLFF
few	TRBV11-1	TRBD1	TRBJ2-7	TGTGCCAGCAGCCTAACAGGGGGCATCCGGAGCTCCTACGAGCAGTACTTC	CASSLTGGIRSSYEQYF